This paragraph covers one T cell receptor beta chain sequence. The repertoire was sequenced with immunoSEQ multiplex PCR; TCRdb's copy has only in-frame clones and lacks some. The repertoire holds about 76,000 clones, with approximately 80% as singletons. The data originate from a study of PD-L1 blockade in urothelial cancer. For the study at large: Most patients, about 90% of the roughly 29, were males with bladder-origin cancer.

V lost 4 bases and J lost 4; bases outside the gene matches: 8. Germline CDR1 reads SGHKS; CDR2 reads YYEKEE (reference sequence). The CDR3 runs 15 residues. The receptor comes from a man between 65 and 85 years old with urothelial cancer. The V call is TRBV5-5, the J call TRBJ1-5; 7 nucleotides agree with TRBD1. Material: PBMCs, obtained around atezolizumab (anti-PD-L1) treatment. The CDR3 spells CASSPVGTANQPQHF. CDR3 DNA sequence: TGTGCCAGCAGCCCCGTCGGGACAGCGAATCAGCCCCAGCATTTT.